This T cell receptor (beta chain) derives from a study of CD8 T cells in Susac syndrome. As for the study in general: Treatment status at blood draw for the Susac syndrome patients was therapy-naive, corticosteroids, or intravenous immunoglobulin alone.

Sequencing of TCR beta was carried out in blood CD8+ and CD4+ T cells. TEMRA cells were FACS-enriched and CD8+ and CD4+ T cells negatively isolated. Random hexamers were used to reverse transcribe roughly 0.5 to 1 ug of RNA. A multiplex approach, immunoSEQ multiplex PCR, amplified TCR beta CDR3 across 54 Vbeta and 13 Jbeta. One entry per CDR3 protein, called by TCRdb with MiXCR from the immunoSEQ multiplex PCR reads. The table includes 80,000 or so distinct CDR3 sequences, about 93% detected once. Per the germline V gene, CDR1 is MGHDK and CDR2 is SYGVNS. With 2 bases removed from V and 6 bases from J, the gap between germline ends came to 6 bases. The CDR3 runs to 12 residues.

V and J are TRBV25-1 and TRBJ2-3; tentative D call: TRBD2 (6 bases). The source is a human donor with Susac syndrome. The source material was CD4+ T cells from PBMCs. CDR3 sequence: CASSEGRDTQYF. The CDR3 DNA reads as TGTGCCAGCAGTGAAGGGAGGGATACGCAGTATTTT.